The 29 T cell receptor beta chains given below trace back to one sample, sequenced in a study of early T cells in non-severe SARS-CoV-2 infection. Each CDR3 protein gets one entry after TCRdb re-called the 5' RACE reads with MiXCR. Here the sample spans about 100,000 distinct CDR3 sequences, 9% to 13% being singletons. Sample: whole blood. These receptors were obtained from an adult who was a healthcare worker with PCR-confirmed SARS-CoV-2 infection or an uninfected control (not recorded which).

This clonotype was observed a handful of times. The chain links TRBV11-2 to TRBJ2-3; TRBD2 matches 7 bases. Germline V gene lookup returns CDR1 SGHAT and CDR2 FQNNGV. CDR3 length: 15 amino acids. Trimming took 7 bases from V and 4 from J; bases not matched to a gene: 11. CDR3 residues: CASTTREREADTQYF. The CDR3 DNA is TGTGCCAGCACCACCCGCGAGCGGGAAGCAGATACGCAGTATTTT.

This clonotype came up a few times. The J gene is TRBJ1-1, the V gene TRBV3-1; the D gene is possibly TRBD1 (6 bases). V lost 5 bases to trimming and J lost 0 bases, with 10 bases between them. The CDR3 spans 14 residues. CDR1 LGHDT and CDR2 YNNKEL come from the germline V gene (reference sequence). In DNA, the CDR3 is TGTGCCAGCAGCTCGACAGGTTTGAACACTGAAGCTTTCTTT. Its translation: CASSSTGLNTEAFF.

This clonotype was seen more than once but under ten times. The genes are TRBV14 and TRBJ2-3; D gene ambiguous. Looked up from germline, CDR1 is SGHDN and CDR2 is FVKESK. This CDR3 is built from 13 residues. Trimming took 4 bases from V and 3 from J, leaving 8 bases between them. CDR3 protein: CASSPMLTDTQYF. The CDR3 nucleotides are TGTGCCAGCAGCCCCATGTTGACAGATACGCAGTATTTT.

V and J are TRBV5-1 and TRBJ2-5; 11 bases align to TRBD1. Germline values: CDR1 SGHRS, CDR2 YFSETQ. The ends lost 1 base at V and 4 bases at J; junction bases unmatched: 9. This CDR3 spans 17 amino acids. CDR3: CASSLRTGGARRETQYF. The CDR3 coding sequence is TGCGCCAGCAGCTTGAGGACAGGGGGCGCGCGACGAGAGACCCAGTACTTC.

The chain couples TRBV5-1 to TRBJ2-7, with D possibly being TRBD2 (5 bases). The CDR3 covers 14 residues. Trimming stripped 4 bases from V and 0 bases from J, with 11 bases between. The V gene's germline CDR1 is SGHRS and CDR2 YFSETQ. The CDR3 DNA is TGCGCCAGCAGCCATTGGACTGGCTCCTACGAGCAGTACTTC. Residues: CASSHWTGSYEQYF.

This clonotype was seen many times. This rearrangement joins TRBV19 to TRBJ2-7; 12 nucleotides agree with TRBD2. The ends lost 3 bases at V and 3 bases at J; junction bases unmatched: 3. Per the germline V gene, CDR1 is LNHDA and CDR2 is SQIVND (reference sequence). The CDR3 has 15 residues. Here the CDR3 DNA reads TGTGCCAGTAGTATGACTAGCGGGGGCGGCTACGAGCAGTACTTC. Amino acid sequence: CASSMTSGGGYEQYF.

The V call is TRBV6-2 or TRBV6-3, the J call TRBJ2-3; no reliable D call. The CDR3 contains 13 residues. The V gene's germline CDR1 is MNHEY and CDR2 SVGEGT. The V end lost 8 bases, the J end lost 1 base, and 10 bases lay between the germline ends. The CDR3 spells CASGFPGTDTQYF. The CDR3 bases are TGTGCCAGCGGGTTTCCAGGCACAGATACGCAGTATTTT.

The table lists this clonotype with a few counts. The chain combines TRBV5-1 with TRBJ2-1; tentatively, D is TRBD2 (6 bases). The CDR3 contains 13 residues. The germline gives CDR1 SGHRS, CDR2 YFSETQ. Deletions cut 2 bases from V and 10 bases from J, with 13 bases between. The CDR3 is CASSFPFSGEQFF. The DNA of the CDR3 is TGCGCCAGCAGCTTCCCTTTTAGCGGAGAGCAGTTCTTC.

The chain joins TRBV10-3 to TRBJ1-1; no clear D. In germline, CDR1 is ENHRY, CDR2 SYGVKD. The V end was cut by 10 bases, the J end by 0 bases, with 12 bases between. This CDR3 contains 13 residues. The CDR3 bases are TGTGCCACGGCTAGACAAATGAACACTGAAGCTTTCTTT. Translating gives CATARQMNTEAFF.

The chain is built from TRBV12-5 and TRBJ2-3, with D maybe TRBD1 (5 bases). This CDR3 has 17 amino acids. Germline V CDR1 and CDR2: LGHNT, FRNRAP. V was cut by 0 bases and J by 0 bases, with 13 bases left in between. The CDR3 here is CASGLVLGQRSTDTQYF. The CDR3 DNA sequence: TGTGCTAGTGGTTTGGTATTGGGGCAGAGAAGCACAGATACGCAGTATTTT.

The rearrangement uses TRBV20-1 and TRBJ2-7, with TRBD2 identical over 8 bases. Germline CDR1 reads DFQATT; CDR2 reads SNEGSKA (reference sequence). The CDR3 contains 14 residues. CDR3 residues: CNANPGLGSYEQYF. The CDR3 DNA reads TGCAATGCGAATCCGGGACTAGGGTCCTACGAGCAGTACTTC.

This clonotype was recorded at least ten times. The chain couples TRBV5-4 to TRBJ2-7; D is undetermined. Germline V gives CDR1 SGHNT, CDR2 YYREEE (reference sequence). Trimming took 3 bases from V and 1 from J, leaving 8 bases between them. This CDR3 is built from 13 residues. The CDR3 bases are TGTGCCAGCAGCTCCCCGCTTTCCTACGAGCAGTACTTC. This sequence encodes CASSSPLSYEQYF.

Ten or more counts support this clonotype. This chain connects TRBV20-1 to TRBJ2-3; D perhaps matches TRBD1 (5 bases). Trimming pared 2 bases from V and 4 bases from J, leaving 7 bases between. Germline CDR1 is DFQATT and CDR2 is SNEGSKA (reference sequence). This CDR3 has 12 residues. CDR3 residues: CSARKGPDTQYF. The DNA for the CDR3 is TGCAGTGCTAGAAAGGGGCCAGATACGCAGTATTTT.

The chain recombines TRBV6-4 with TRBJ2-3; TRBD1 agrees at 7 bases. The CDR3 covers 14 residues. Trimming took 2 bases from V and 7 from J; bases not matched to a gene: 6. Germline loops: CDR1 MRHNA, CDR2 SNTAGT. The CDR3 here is CASSDGTVLNTQYF. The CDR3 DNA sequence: TGTGCCAGCAGTGACGGGACAGTTCTTAATACGCAGTATTTT.

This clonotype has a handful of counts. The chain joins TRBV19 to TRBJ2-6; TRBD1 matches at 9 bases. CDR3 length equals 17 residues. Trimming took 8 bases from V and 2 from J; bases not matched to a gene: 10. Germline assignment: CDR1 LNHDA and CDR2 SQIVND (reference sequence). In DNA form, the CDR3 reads TGTGCCAGTGGAGGACGGGACAGGGTAACTGGGGCCAACGTCCTGACTTTC. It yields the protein CASGGRDRVTGANVLTF.

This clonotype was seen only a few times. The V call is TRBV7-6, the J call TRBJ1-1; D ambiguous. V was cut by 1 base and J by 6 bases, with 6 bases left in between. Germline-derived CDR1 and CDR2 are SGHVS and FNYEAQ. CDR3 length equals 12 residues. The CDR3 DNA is TGTGCCAGCAGCTTAGTAGGGTCTGAAGCTTTCTTT. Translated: CASSLVGSEAFF.

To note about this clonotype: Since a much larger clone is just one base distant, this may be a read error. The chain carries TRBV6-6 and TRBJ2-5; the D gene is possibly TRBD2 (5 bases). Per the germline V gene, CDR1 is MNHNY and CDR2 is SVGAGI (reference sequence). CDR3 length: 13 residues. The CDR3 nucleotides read TGTGCCGGCAGTTCGGGCGGGCAAGAGACCCAGTACTTC. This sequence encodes CAGSSGGQETQYF.

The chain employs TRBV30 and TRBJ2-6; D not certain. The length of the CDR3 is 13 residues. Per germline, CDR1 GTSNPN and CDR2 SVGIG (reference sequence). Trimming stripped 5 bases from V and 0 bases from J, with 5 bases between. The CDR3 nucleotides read TGTGCCTGGGAGAGCTCTGGGGCCAACGTCCTGACTTTC. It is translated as CAWESSGANVLTF.

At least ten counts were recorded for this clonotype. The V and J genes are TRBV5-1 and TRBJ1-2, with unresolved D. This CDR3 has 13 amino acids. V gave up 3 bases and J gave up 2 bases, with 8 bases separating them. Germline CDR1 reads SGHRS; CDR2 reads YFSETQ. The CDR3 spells CASSYDGNYGYTF. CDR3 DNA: TGCGCCAGCAGCTACGACGGAAACTATGGCTACACCTTC.

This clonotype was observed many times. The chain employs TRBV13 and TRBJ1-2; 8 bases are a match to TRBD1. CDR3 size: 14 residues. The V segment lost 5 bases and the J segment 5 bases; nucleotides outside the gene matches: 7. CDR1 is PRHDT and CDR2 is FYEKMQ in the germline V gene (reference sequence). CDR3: CASSRFGQGYGYTF. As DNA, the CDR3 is TGTGCCAGCAGCCGGTTCGGACAGGGATATGGCTACACCTTC. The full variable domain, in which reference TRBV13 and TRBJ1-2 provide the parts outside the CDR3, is AAGVIQSPRHLIKEKRETATLKCYPIPRHDTVYWYQQGPGQDPQFLISFYEKMQSDKGSIPDRFSAQQFSDYHSELNMSSLELGDSALYFCASSRFGQGYGYTFGSGTRLTVV.

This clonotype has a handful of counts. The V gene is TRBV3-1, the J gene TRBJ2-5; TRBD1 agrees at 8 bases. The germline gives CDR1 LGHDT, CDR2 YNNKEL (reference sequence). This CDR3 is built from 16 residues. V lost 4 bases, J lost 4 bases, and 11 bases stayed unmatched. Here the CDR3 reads CASSRLGQGVAETQYF. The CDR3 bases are TGTGCCAGCAGCCGCTTAGGACAGGGAGTGGCAGAGACCCAGTACTTC.

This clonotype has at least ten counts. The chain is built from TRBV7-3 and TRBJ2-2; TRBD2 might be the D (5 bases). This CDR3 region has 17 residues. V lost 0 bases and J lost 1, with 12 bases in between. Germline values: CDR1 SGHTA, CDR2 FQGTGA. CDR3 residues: CASSLTAERVNTGELFF. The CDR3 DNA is TGTGCCAGCAGCTTAACGGCAGAGAGGGTGAACACCGGGGAGCTGTTTTTT.

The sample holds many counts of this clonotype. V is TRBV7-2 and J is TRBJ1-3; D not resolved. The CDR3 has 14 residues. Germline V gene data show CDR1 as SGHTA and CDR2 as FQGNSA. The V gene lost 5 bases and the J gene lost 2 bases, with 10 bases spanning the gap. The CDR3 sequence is CASSNIEAGNTIYF. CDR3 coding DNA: TGTGCCAGCAGCAATATCGAGGCTGGAAACACCATATATTTT.

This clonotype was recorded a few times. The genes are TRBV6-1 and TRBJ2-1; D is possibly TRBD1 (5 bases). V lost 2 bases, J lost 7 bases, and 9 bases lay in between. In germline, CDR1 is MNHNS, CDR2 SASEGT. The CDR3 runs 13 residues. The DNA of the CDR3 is TGTGCCAGCAGTGAAATAGGGGCTAATGAGCAGTTCTTC. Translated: CASSEIGANEQFF.

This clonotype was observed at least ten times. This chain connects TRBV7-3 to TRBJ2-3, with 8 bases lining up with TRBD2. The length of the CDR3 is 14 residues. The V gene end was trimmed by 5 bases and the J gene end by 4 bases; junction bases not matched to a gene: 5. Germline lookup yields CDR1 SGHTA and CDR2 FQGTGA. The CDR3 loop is CASSPPGGSDTQYF. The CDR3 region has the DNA TGTGCCAGCAGCCCCCCGGGGGGGTCAGATACGCAGTATTTT.

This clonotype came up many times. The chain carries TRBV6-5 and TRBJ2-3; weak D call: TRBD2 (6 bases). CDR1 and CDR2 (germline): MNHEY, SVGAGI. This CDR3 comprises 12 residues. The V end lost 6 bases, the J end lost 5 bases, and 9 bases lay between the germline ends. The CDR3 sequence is CASSLSGDTQYF. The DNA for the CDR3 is TGTGCCAGCAGCCTTAGCGGAGATACGCAGTATTTT.

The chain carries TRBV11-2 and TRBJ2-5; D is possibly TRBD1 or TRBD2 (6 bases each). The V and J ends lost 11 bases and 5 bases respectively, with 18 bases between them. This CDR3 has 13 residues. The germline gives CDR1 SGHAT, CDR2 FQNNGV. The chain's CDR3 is CAGGLRPGETQYF. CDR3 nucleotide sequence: TGTGCCGGGGGGCTCAGGCCCGGGGAGACCCAGTACTTC. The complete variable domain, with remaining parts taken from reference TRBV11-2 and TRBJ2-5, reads EAGVAQSPRYKIIEKRQSVAFWCNPISGHATLYWYQQILGQGPKLLIQFQNNGVVDDSQLPKDRFSAERLKGVDSTLKIQPAKLEDSAVYLCAGGLRPGETQYFGPGTRLLVL.

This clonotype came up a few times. CDR3 amino acids: CASSQERGLAGGGLETQYF. Here the CDR3 DNA reads TGTGCCAGCAGCCAAGAGAGGGGACTAGCGGGGGGCGGCTTGGAGACCCAGTACTTC. V usage is TRBV3-1 and J usage is TRBJ2-5, with 15 bases fitting TRBD2. Germline V CDR1 and CDR2: LGHDT, YNNKEL (reference sequence). The CDR3 loop spans 19 amino acids. The ends lost 0 bases at V and 5 bases at J; junction bases unmatched: 10.

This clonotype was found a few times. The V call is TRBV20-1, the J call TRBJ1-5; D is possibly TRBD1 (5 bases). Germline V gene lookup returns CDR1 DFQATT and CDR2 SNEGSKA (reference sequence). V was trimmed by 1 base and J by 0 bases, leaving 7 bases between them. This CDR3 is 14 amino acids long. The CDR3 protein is CSARGGGSNQPQHF. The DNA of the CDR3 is TGCAGTGCTAGAGGGGGGGGTAGCAATCAGCCCCAGCATTTT.